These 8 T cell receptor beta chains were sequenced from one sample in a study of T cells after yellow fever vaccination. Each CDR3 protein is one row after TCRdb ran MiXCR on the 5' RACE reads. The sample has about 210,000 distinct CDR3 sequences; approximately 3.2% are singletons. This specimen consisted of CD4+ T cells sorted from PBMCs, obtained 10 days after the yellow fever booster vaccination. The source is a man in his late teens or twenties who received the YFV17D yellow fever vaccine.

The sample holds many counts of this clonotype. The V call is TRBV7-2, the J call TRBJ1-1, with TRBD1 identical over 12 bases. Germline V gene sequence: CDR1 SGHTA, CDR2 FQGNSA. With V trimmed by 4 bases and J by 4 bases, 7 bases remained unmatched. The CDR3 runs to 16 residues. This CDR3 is CASSWGQGAGGTEAFF. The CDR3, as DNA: TGTGCCAGCAGCTGGGGACAGGGGGCAGGCGGCACTGAAGCTTTCTTT.

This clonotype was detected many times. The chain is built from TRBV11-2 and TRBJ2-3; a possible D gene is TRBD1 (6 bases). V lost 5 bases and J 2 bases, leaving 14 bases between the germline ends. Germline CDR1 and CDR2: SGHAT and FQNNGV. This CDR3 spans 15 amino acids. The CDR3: CASSHVDSLTDTQYF. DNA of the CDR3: TGTGCCAGCAGCCACGTGGACAGCCTCACAGATACGCAGTATTTT.

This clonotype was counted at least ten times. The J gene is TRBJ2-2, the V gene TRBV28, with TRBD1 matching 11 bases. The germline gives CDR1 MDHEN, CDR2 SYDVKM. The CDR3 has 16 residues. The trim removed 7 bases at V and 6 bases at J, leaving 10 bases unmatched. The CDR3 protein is CASIIGGGQGAGELFF. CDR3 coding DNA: TGTGCCAGCATTATAGGAGGGGGACAGGGGGCCGGGGAGCTGTTTTTT.

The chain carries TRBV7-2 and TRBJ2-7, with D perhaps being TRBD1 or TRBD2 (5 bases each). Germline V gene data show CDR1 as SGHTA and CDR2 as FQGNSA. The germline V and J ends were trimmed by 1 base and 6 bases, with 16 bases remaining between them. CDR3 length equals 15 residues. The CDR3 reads CASSLVTGALSEQYF. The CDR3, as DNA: TGTGCCAGCAGCTTAGTGACCGGGGCGTTGAGCGAGCAGTACTTC.

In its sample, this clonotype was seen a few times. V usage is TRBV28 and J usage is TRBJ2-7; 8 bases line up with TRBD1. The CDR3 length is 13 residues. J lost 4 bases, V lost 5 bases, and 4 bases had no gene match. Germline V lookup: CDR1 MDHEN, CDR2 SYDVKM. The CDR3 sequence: CASSHRTGYEQYF. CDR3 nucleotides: TGTGCCAGCAGTCACCGGACAGGGTACGAGCAGTACTTC.

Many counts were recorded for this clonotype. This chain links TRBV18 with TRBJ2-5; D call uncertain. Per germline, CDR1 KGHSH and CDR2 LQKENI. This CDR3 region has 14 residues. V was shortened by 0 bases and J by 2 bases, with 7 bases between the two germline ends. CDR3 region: CASSPPVRQETQYF. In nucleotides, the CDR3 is TGTGCCAGCTCACCACCGGTTCGTCAAGAGACCCAGTACTTC.

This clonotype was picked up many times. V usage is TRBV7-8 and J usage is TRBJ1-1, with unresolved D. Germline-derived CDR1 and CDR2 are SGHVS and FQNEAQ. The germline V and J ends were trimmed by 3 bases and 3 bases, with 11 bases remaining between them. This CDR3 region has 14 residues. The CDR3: CASSLVVSHTEAFF. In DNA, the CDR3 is TGTGCCAGCAGCTTGGTTGTGTCTCACACTGAAGCTTTCTTT.

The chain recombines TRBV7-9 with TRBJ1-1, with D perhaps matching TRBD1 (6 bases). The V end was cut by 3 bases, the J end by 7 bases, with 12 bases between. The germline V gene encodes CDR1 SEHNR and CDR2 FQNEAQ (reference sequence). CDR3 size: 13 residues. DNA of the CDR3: TGTGCCAGCAGCTTCCTCGGACAGCATGAAGCTTTCTTT. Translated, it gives CASSFLGQHEAFF.